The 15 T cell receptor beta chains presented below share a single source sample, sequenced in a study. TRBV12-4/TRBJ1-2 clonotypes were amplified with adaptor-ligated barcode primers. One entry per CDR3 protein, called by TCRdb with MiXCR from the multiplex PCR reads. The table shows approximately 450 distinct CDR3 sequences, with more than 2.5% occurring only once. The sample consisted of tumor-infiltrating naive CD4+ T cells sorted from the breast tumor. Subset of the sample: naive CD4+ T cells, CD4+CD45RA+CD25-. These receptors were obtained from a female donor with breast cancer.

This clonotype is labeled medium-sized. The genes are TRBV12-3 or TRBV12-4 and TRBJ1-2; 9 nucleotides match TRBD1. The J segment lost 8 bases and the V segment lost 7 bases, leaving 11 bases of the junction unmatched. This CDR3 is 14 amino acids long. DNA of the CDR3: TGTGCCAGCACCCGGGACAGGGTAACGCGGGGCTACACCTTC. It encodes CASTRDRVTRGYTF.

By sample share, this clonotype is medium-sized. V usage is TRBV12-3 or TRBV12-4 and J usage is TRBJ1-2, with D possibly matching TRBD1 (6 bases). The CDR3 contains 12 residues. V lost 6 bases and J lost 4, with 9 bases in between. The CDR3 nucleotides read TGTGCCAGCAGCCCAGGGGTCTATGGCTACACCTTC. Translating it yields CASSPGVYGYTF.

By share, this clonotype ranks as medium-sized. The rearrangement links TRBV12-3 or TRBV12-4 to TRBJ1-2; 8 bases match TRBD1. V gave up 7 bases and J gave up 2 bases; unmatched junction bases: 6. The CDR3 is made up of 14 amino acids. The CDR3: CASTAGQENYGYTF. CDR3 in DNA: TGTGCCAGCACCGCGGGACAGGAGAACTATGGCTACACCTTC.

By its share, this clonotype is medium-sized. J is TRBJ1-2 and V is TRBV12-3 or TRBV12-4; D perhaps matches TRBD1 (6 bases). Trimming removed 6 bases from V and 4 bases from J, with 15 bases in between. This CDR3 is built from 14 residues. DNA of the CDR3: TGTGCCAGCAGCTCCCACCCAGGGGTCTATGGCTACACCTTC. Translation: CASSSHPGVYGYTF.

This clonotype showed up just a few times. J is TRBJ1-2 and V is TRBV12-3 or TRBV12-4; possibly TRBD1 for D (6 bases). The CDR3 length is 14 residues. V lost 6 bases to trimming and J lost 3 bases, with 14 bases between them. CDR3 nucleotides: TGTGCCAGCAGAGATACAGGGTTTGACTATGGCTACACCTTC. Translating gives CASRDTGFDYGYTF.

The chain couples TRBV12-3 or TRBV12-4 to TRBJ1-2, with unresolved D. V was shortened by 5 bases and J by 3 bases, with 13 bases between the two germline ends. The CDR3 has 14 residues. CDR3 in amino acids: CASSPSTVHYGYTF. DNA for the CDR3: TGTGCCAGCAGTCCAAGTACAGTCCACTATGGCTACACCTTC.

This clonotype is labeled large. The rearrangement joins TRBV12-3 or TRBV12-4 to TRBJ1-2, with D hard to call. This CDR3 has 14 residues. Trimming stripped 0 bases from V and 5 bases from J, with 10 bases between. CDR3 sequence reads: CASSLAGGRYGYTF. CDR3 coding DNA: TGTGCCAGCAGTTTAGCAGGTGGTAGATATGGCTACACCTTC.

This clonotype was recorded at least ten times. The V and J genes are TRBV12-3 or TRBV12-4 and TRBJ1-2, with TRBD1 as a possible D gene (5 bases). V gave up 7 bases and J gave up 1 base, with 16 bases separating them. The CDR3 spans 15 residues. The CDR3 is CASTPKRGINYGYTF. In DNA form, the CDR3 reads TGTGCCAGCACCCCAAAGAGGGGAATTAACTATGGCTACACCTTC.

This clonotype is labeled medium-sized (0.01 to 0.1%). The CDR3 spells CASGTEPYYGYTF. The CDR3 nucleotides read TGTGCTAGTGGTACGGAACCTTACTATGGCTACACCTTC. V gene TRBV12-5 combines with J gene TRBJ1-2; D is unclear. V lost 5 bases and J 3 bases, leaving 10 bases between the germline ends. There are 13 residues in the CDR3. Germline-derived CDR1 and CDR2 are LGHNT and FRNRAP.

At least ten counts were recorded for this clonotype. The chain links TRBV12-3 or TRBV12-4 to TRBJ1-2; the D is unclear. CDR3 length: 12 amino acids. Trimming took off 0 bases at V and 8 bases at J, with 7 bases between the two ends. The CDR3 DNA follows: TGTGCCAGCAGTTTAGCGCCGCGGGGCTACACCTTC. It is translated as CASSLAPRGYTF.

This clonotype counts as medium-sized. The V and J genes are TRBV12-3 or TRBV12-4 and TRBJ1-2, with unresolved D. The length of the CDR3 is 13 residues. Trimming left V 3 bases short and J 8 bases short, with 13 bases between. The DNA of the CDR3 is TGTGCCAGCAGTTTTGAAGGAGTGGGCGGCTACACCTTC. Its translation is CASSFEGVGGYTF.

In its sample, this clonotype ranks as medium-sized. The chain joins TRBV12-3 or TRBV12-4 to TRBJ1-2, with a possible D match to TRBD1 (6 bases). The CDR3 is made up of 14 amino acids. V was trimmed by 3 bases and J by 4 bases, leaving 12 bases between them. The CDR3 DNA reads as TGTGCCAGCAGTTTCGAACAGGGCATCTATGGCTACACCTTC. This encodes CASSFEQGIYGYTF.

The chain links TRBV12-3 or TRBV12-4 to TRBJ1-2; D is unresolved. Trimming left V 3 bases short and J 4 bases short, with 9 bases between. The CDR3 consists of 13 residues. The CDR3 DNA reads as TGTGCCAGCAGTTTCGTCCGACGCTATGGCTACACCTTC. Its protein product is CASSFVRRYGYTF.

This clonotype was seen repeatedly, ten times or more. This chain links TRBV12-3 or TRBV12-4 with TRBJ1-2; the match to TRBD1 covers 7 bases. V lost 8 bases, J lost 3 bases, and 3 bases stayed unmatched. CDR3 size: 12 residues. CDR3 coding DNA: TGTGCCAGCCGGGACAGCTACTATGGCTACACCTTC. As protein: CASRDSYYGYTF.

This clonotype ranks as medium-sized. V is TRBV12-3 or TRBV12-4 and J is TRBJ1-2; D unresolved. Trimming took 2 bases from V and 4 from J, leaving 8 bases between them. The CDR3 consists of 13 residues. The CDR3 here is CASSLLYAYGYTF. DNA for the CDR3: TGTGCCAGCAGTTTACTGTATGCCTATGGCTACACCTTC.